The 24 T cell receptor beta chains reported below all come from one sample, sequenced in a study of early T cells in non-severe SARS-CoV-2 infection. TCRdb re-derived calls from the 5' RACE reads in MiXCR, one entry per CDR3 protein. In the table there are about 36,000 distinct CDR3 sequences, 6.8% of which are singletons. This specimen consisted of whole blood, obtained at baseline. The receptors were gathered from an adult who was a healthcare worker with PCR-confirmed SARS-CoV-2 infection or an uninfected control (not recorded which).

The CDR3 is CASSHIAPQHF. The CDR3 nucleotides read TGTGCCAGCAGCCATATTGCGCCCCAGCATTTT. The chain is built from TRBV28 and TRBJ1-5, with D unresolved. V was pared by 6 bases and J by 9 bases, with 9 bases between. Per germline, CDR1 MDHEN and CDR2 SYDVKM. The CDR3 is 11 amino acids. Combining the CDR3 with reference TRBV28 and TRBJ1-5 gives the whole variable domain DVKVTQSSRYLVKRTGEKVFLECVQDMDHENMFWYRQDPGLGLRLIYFSYDVKMKEKGDIPEGYSVSREKKERFSLILESASTNQTSMYLCASSHIAPQHFGDGTRLSIL.

This clonotype appeared many times. This rearrangement joins TRBV29-1 to TRBJ1-2; D may be TRBD1 (5 bases). The CDR3 is 13 amino acids. The V end was cut by 1 base, the J end by 7 bases, with 13 bases between. The germline gives CDR1 SQVTM, CDR2 ANQGSEA. This CDR3 is CSVEAGGLSGYTF. CDR3 sequence (DNA): TGCAGCGTTGAAGCGGGGGGATTGTCTGGCTACACCTTC.

The chain carries TRBV29-1 and TRBJ1-4, with D uncertain. With 7 bases removed from V and 3 bases from J, the gap between germline ends came to 12 bases. Per germline, CDR1 SQVTM and CDR2 ANQGSEA. CDR3 length: 13 amino acids. The CDR3 region is CSGRGDANEKLFF. The CDR3 DNA is TGCAGCGGAAGAGGAGACGCTAATGAAAAACTGTTTTTT.

Ten or more counts support this clonotype. This rearrangement joins TRBV10-3 to TRBJ1-2; 9 nucleotides agree with TRBD1. CDR3 length: 14 residues. The V gene end was trimmed by 6 bases and the J gene end by 4 bases; junction bases not matched to a gene: 6. Germline V gene data show CDR1 as ENHRY and CDR2 as SYGVKD. The CDR3: CAIRAGTGSYGYTF. In DNA, the CDR3 is TGTGCCATCAGGGCCGGGACAGGGAGCTATGGCTACACCTTC.

CDR3 amino acids: CASSPRGGMGRNEQFF. In DNA, the CDR3 is TGTGCCAGCTCACCACGGGGCGGGATGGGCCGCAATGAGCAGTTCTTC. The J gene is TRBJ2-1, the V gene TRBV18; maybe TRBD2 (6 bases). The ends were cut back, 1 base at V and 6 bases at J, with 16 bases in the middle. The CDR3 sequence is 16 residues long. CDR1 is KGHSH, CDR2 LQKENI, per germline. The full variable domain, with the rest looked up from reference TRBV18 and TRBJ2-1, is NAGVMQNPRHLVRRRGQEARLRCSPMKGHSHVYWYRQLPEEGLKFMVYLQKENIIDESGMPKERFSAEFPKEGPSILRIQQVVRGDSAAYFCASSPRGGMGRNEQFFGPGTRLTVL.

The V call is TRBV13, the J call TRBJ2-5, with D unclear. In germline, CDR1 is PRHDT, CDR2 FYEKMQ (reference sequence). Trimming removed 5 bases at V and 4 bases at J, with 11 bases between. The CDR3 covers 13 residues. This chain's CDR3 is CASSAYLRETQYF. The CDR3 DNA is TGTGCCAGCAGCGCCTACCTCCGAGAGACCCAGTACTTC.

V usage is TRBV18 and J usage is TRBJ1-2, with no clear D. V gave up 0 bases and J gave up 6 bases, with 14 bases separating them. Germline loops: CDR1 KGHSH, CDR2 LQKENI. This CDR3 has 15 amino acids. CDR3 nucleotides: TGTGCCAGCTCACCACCCGCCGATTGGCTCCATGGCTACACCTTC. As protein: CASSPPADWLHGYTF. Filled out from reference TRBV18 and TRBJ1-2, the complete variable domain reads NAGVMQNPRHLVRRRGQEARLRCSPMKGHSHVYWYRQLPEEGLKFMVYLQKENIIDESGMPKERFSAEFPKEGPSILRIQQVVRGDSAAYFCASSPPADWLHGYTFGSGTRLTVV.

This clonotype was observed many times. The chain is built from TRBV20-1 and TRBJ2-7, with 7 bases that match TRBD2. From germline, CDR1 is DFQATT and CDR2 SNEGSKA (reference sequence). Trimming at V came to 4 bases and at J to 7 bases, leaving 13 bases not matched to a gene. The CDR3 length is 14 residues. CDR3 DNA: TGCAGTGCTAAATCAGCGGGGCAAATTCGGGAGCAGTACTTC. Translation gives CSAKSAGQIREQYF.

This clonotype was seen ten or more times. The V and J genes are TRBV6-1 and TRBJ1-2; 9 nucleotides match TRBD1. The CDR3 contains 17 residues. CDR1 is MNHNS, CDR2 SASEGT, per germline. V shed 5 bases and J 0 bases; nucleotides not matched to a gene: 10. The DNA of the CDR3 is TGTGCCAGCAGTCTCGCCTCACGACAGGGGGCTAACTATGGCTACACCTTC. The encoded protein is CASSLASRQGANYGYTF.

This clonotype was seen a few times. V usage is TRBV4-2 and J usage is TRBJ2-3; D remains unclear. The CDR3 is made up of 15 amino acids. Trimming stripped 1 base from V and 6 bases from J, with 14 bases between. Per germline, CDR1 LGHNA and CDR2 YNFKEQ. CDR3 nucleotides: TGTGCCAGCAGCCAAGTAGACTTCCCCACTGATACGCAGTATTTT. Its translation is CASSQVDFPTDTQYF.

This clonotype was recorded many times. This sequence joins TRBV19 and TRBJ2-6; the D gene is possibly TRBD2 (5 bases). Germline values: CDR1 LNHDA, CDR2 SQIVND (reference sequence). The V end lost 4 bases, the J end lost 0 bases, and 13 bases lay between the germline ends. The CDR3 runs 17 residues. This CDR3 is CASSTAGIFSGANVLTF. CDR3 DNA: TGTGCCAGTAGTACAGCCGGGATCTTCTCTGGGGCCAACGTCCTGACTTTC.

This clonotype was counted once. The chain joins TRBV19 to TRBJ2-2; 7 bases are shared with TRBD1. The CDR3 is 13 residues long. The J segment lost 6 bases and the V segment lost 6 bases, leaving 4 bases of the junction unmatched. Per germline, CDR1 LNHDA and CDR2 SQIVND (reference sequence). The chain's CDR3 is CASRMTGPGELFF. In nucleotides, the CDR3 is TGTGCCAGTAGAATGACAGGGCCCGGGGAGCTGTTTTTT.

This clonotype showed up many times. The V gene is TRBV6-5, the J gene TRBJ2-2; D ambiguous. The CDR3 runs to 18 residues. Germline V lookup: CDR1 MNHEY, CDR2 SVGAGI. Trimming cost V 6 bases and J 3 bases, with 23 bases left between them. Written as DNA, the CDR3 is TGTGCCAGCAGCCTTATCGGCGTCGGTCTGGTTGACACCGGGGAGCTGTTTTTT. Its translation: CASSLIGVGLVDTGELFF.

With respect to this clonotype: This may arise from a read error, as a much more abundant clone is one base away. This chain joins TRBV3-1 and TRBJ2-7, with TRBD1 matching over 9 bases. Germline CDR1 LGHDT, CDR2 YNNKEL (reference sequence). The CDR3 has 14 residues. Unmatched junction bases numbered 6, after V lost 4 bases and J lost 5 bases. CDR3 protein: CASSLGQGAHEQYF. CDR3 bases: TGTGCCAGCAGCCTGGGACAGGGCGCCCACGAGCAGTACTTC.

This clonotype was found many times. The rearrangement links TRBV12-3 or TRBV12-4 to TRBJ1-3, with a weak D call TRBD1 (6 bases). The V gene lost 7 bases and the J gene lost 1 base, with 11 bases spanning the gap. The CDR3 length is 14 residues. The CDR3 sequence: CASIWGASGNTIYF. In DNA, the CDR3 is TGTGCCAGCATTTGGGGGGCGTCTGGAAACACCATATATTTT.

The table lists this clonotype with many counts. The chain is built from TRBV27 and TRBJ1-2; D not resolved. The CDR3 is 15 residues long. In germline, CDR1 is MNHEY, CDR2 SMNVEV (reference sequence). V lost 0 bases to trimming and J lost 0 bases, with 8 bases between them. The CDR3 here is CASSLSPIPNYGYTF. Written as DNA, the CDR3 is TGTGCCAGCAGTTTATCCCCGATTCCTAACTATGGCTACACCTTC.

The V and J genes are TRBV6-1 and TRBJ1-3; D is possibly TRBD1 (5 bases). Per the germline V gene, CDR1 is MNHNS and CDR2 is SASEGT. V was trimmed by 2 bases and J by 3 bases, leaving 14 bases between them. CDR3 size: 16 residues. The CDR3, as DNA: TGTGCCAGCAGTGAACAAGGGACCCGGCTTGGAAACACCATATATTTT. Amino acids: CASSEQGTRLGNTIYF.

This clonotype was recorded many times. The chain links TRBV18 to TRBJ2-5; TRBD1 is a possible D gene (6 bases). Trimming took 3 bases from V and 2 from J, leaving 19 bases between them. This CDR3 contains 17 residues. Germline CDR1 reads KGHSH; CDR2 reads LQKENI. Here the CDR3 reads CASSPLPGTRIQETQYF. The CDR3, as DNA: TGTGCCAGCTCACCGCTGCCAGGGACAAGAATTCAAGAGACCCAGTACTTC.

This clonotype has only a few counts. The chain has TRBV10-3 and TRBJ1-1; no clear D. V was trimmed by 0 bases and J by 7 bases, leaving 3 bases between them. From germline, CDR1 is ENHRY and CDR2 SYGVKD. This CDR3 has 11 residues. The CDR3 region has the DNA TGTGCCATCAGTGAGTCGGTTGAAGCTTTCTTT. Its translation is CAISESVEAFF.

This clonotype showed up just a few times. The J gene is TRBJ1-1, the V gene TRBV30; weak D call: TRBD1 (6 bases). With 3 bases removed from V and 3 bases from J, the gap between germline ends came to 11 bases. This CDR3 has 13 amino acids. CDR1 is GTSNPN and CDR2 is SVGIG in the germline V gene (reference sequence). Here the CDR3 reads CAWSSGAYTEAFF. The CDR3 bases are TGTGCCTGGAGCTCAGGGGCCTACACTGAAGCTTTCTTT.

This clonotype has a count of ten or more. V is TRBV20-1 and J is TRBJ2-1, with 9 bases aligning to TRBD1. CDR1 is DFQATT and CDR2 is SNEGSKA in the germline V gene (reference sequence). The length of the CDR3 is 13 residues. V shed 6 bases and J 7 bases; nucleotides not matched to a gene: 7. The CDR3 reads CSAHRDRVNEQFF. The CDR3 DNA sequence: TGCAGTGCACACCGGGACAGGGTAAATGAGCAGTTCTTC.

This clonotype was counted ten times or more. The rearrangement uses TRBV4-1 and TRBJ1-6, with D possibly being TRBD1 (6 bases). CDR3 length: 19 residues. Per germline, CDR1 MGHRA and CDR2 YSYEKL. V was trimmed by 6 bases and J by 2 bases, leaving 23 bases between them. The CDR3 DNA reads TGCGCCAGCAGTCACGAGCGGAGGACAGTTGGTACCTATAATTCACCCCTCCACTTT. The encoded protein is CASSHERRTVGTYNSPLHF.

This rearrangement joins TRBV12-3 or TRBV12-4 to TRBJ2-2; D gene unclear. The CDR3 sequence is 14 residues long. Between the trimmed V and J ends, which lost 2 bases and 5 bases, there was a span of 9 bases. CDR3 DNA: TGTGCCAGCAGTTTAACTCTGGGTACCGGGGAGCTGTTTTTT. Protein product: CASSLTLGTGELFF.

Ten or more counts support this clonotype. V usage is TRBV29-1 and J usage is TRBJ2-2; 12 nucleotides agree with TRBD1. This CDR3 region has 14 residues. Losses at the gene ends were 0 bases for V and 9 bases for J; bases not matched to a gene: 2. Germline V gene data show CDR1 as SQVTM and CDR2 as ANQGSEA. The CDR3 spells CSVEEGTGGRELFF. CDR3 nucleotide sequence: TGCAGCGTTGAAGAAGGGACAGGGGGCCGGGAGCTGTTTTTT.